Ten or more counts support the clone carrying this T cell receptor (beta chain). Its antigen remains unidentified. Trimming removed 2 bases from V and 6 bases from J, with 14 bases in between. The germline V gene encodes CDR1 DFQATT and CDR2 SNEGSKA (reference sequence). This CDR3 has 14 residues. The data are from a study of CD8+CD57+ T cells in acquired aplastic anemia. Study overall: Sorted CD4+ and CD8+ cells yielded about 2.9 ug of DNA on average.

TCR beta VDJ combinations and CDR3 sequences were profiled from genomic DNA. TCRdb re-analysed the reads in MiXCR, keeping a single row per CDR3 protein. This sample has a few hundred thousand distinct CDR3 sequences, with around three fifths found just once. Overall study results and limits: Patients and controls were not found to differ significantly in CD8+ Simpson's diversity. Approximately 30 was the count of CD8+ CDR3 sequences that patients shared with controls.

The origin of this receptor is a human donor with severe aplastic anemia or a healthy control (not recorded which). Sequencing used sorted CD4+, CD8+, or CD8+CD57+ T cells (not recorded which) from PBMCs. The chain recombines TRBV20-1 with TRBJ2-1; the D is unclear. The CDR3: CSARTLRTFNEQFF. The CDR3 nucleotides read TGCAGTGCTAGAACACTTAGGACGTTCAATGAGCAGTTCTTC.